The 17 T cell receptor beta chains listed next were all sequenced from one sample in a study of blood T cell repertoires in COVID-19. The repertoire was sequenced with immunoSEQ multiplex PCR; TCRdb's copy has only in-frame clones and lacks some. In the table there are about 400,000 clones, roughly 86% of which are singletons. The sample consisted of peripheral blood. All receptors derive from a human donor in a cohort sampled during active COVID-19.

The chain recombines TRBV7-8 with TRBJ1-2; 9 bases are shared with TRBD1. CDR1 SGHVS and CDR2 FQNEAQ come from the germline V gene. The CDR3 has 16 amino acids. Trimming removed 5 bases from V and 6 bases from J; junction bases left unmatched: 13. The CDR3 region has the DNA TGTGCCAGCAGCCCCGGGACAGGGCCCCGCAATCATGGCTACACCTTC. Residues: CASSPGTGPRNHGYTF.

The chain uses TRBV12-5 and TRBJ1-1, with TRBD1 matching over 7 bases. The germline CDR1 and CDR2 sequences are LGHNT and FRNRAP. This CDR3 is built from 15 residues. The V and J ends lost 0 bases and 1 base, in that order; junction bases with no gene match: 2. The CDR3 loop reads CASGLVRGQNTEAFF. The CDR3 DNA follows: TGTGCTAGTGGTTTGGTAAGGGGGCAGAACACTGAAGCTTTCTTT. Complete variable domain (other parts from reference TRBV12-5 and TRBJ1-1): DARVTQTPRHKVTEMGQEVTMRCQPILGHNTVFWYRQTMMQGLELLAYFRNRAPLDDSGMPKDRFSAEMPDATLATLKIQPSEPRDSAVYFCASGLVRGQNTEAFFGQGTRLTVV.

The CDR3 region is CASSTGLAQDTQYF. The CDR3 DNA is TGTGCCAGCAGCACGGGACTAGCTCAAGATACGCAGTATTTT. The genes are TRBV7-3 and TRBJ2-3; 9 nucleotides align to TRBD2. The CDR3 covers 14 residues. The V gene end was trimmed by 5 bases and the J gene end by 5 bases; junction bases not matched to a gene: 5. Germline values: CDR1 SGHTA, CDR2 FQGTGA.

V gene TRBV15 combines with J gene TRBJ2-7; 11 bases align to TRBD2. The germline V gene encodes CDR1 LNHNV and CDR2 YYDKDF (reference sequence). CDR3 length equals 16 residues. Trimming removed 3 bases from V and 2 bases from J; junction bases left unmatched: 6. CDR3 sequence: CATSRGELAGAYEQYF. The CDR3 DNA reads TGTGCCACCAGCAGGGGGGAACTAGCGGGGGCCTACGAGCAGTACTTC.

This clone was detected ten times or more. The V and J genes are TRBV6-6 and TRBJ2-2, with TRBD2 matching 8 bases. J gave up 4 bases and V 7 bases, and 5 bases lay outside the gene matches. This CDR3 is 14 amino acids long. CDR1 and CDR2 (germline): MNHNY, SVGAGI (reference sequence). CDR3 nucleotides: TGTGCCAGCACCTCCGGGACTAGCACCGGGGAGCTGTTTTTT. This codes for CASTSGTSTGELFF.

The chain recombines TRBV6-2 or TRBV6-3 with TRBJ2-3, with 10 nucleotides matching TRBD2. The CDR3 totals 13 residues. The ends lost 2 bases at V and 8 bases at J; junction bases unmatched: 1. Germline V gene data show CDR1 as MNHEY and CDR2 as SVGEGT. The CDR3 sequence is CASSYGTSATQYF. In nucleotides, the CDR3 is TGTGCCAGCAGTTACGGGACTAGCGCTACGCAGTATTTT.

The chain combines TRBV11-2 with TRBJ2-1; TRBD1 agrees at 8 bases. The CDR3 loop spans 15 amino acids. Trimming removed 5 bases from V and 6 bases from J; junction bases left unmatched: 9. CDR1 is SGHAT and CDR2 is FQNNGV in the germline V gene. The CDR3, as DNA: TGTGCCAGCAGCACGACAGGGGCTCTTGTCAATGAGCAGTTCTTC. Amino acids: CASSTTGALVNEQFF.

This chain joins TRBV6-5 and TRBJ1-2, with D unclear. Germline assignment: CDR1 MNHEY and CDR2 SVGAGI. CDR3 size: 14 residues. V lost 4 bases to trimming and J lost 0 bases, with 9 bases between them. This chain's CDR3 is CASSFRPSNYGYTF. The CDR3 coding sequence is TGTGCCAGCAGTTTCAGGCCCTCTAACTATGGCTACACCTTC.

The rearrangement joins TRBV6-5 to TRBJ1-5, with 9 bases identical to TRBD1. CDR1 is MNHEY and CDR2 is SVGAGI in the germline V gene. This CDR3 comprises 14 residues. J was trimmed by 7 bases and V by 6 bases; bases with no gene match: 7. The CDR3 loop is CASSFGQGRQPQHF. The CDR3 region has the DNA TGTGCCAGCAGCTTCGGACAGGGGCGGCAGCCCCAGCATTTT.

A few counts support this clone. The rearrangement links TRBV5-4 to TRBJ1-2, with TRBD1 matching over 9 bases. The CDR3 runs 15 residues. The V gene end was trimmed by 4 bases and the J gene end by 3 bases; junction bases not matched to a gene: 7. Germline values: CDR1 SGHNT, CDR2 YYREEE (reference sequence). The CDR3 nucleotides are TGTGCCAGCAGCACCCCGGGACAGGGTGACTATGGCTACACCTTC. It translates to CASSTPGQGDYGYTF. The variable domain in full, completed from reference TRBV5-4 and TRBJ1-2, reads ETGVTQSPTHLIKTRGQQVTLRCSSQSGHNTVSWYQQALGQGPQFIFQYYREEENGRGNFPPRFSGLQFPNYSSELNVNALELDDSALYLCASSTPGQGDYGYTFGSGTRLTVV.

The CDR3 sequence: CSVGRAMNTEAFF. The CDR3 DNA reads as TGCAGCGTTGGGCGGGCCATGAACACTGAAGCTTTCTTT. This chain joins TRBV29-1 and TRBJ1-1; D gene uncertain. This CDR3 contains 13 residues. Germline CDR1 SQVTM, CDR2 ANQGSEA. The ends were cut back, 4 bases at V and 0 bases at J, with 9 bases in the middle.

CDR3 bases: TGTGCCAGTAGTACAACAGGAGGGAGGCAAGAGACCCAGTACTTC. This encodes CASSTTGGRQETQYF. The V and J genes are TRBV19 and TRBJ2-5; TRBD2 might be the D (6 bases). This CDR3 comprises 15 residues. Germline V CDR1 and CDR2: LNHDA, SQIVND (reference sequence). V was shortened by 4 bases and J by 2 bases, with 14 bases between the two germline ends.

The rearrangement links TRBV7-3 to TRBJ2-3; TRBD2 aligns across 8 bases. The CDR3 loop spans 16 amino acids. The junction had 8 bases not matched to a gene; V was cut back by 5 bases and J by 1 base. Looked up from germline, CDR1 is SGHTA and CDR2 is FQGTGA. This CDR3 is CASSKNSGTGTDTQYF. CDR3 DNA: TGTGCCAGCAGCAAAAATAGCGGGACGGGCACAGATACGCAGTATTTT. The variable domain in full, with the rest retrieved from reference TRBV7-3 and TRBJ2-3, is GAGVSQTPSNKVTEKGKYVELRCDPISGHTALYWYRQSLGQGPEFLIYFQGTGAADDSGLPNDRFFAVRPEGSVSTLKIQRTERGDSAVYLCASSKNSGTGTDTQYFGPGTRLTVL.

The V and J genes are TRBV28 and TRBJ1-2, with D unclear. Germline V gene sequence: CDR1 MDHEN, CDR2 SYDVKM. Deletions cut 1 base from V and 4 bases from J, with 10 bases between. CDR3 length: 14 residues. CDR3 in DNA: TGTGCCAGCAGTTTATCCAGGTTGGGCTATGGCTACACCTTC. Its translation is CASSLSRLGYGYTF.

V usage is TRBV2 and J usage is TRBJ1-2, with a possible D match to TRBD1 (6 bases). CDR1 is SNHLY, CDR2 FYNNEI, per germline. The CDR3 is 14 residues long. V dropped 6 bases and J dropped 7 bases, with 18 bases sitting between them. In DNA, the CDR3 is TGTGCCAGCAGCCGGGACACCTCACGGGTTGGCTACACCTTC. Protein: CASSRDTSRVGYTF.

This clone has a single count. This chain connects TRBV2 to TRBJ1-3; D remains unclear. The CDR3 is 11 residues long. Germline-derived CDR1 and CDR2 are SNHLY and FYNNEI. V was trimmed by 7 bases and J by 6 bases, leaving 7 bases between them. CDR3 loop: CASTIQNTIYF. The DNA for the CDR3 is TGTGCCAGCACTATCCAAAACACCATATATTTT.

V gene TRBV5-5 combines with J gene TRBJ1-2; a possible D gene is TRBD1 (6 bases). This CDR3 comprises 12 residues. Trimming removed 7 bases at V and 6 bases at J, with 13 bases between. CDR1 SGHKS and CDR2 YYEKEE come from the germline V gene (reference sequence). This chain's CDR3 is CASAQGSHGYTF. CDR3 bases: TGTGCCAGCGCACAGGGTTCGCATGGCTACACCTTC.